This T cell receptor (beta chain) was identified in a study of beta chain features in type 1 diabetes (dated by TCRdb to 2017 to 2018). Background for the entire study: Mean age, gender distribution, total cell number and subset yield did not differ between patients and healthy donors. Across all samples, 107,917,701 sorted cells were examined, and cell number per subset correlated strongly with RNA yield. The study compared TCRB repertoires of sorted circulating CD4+ T cell subsets between recently diagnosed type 1 diabetes patients and matched healthy donors. Whereas all 28 donors provided naive and central memory subsets, regulatory and stem cell-like memory subsets were isolated from just 8 patients and about 8 healthy donors. The full study reports these points: Shorter templates might have been favored by PCR, but patient and control samples were amplified and corrected together, so both groups would have been affected equally by any skew. Fewer insertions and more nucleotide deletions at VDJ recombination sites were observed in patients with type 1 diabetes, implying thymic rearrangement abnormalities. Naive, central memory and regulatory TCRB repertoires appeared to be more similar among patients than among healthy donors. Because cDNA was sequenced instead of genomic DNA, activated cells with high expression could be over-represented, although the groups did not differ in activation or CD3 levels. Because the HLA sub-analyses included only small numbers of individuals, any influence of HLA type on TCRB rearrangement was left unresolved. A moderate but significant shortening of TCRB CDR3 length was observed in type 1 diabetes patients in all four CD4+ subsets.

All of the isolated RNA was reverse transcribed with the High Capacity cDNA Reverse Transcription Kit, so expressed TCRB transcripts were sequenced. Naive, central memory and regulatory T cell samples underwent deep immunoSEQ sequencing, averaging around 4 million total reads per sample. Sorted cells were lysed in RLT buffer and RNA was extracted with DNase-treated RNeasy Micro or Mini kits, depending on cell number. Each cell subset was processed on its own to prevent cross-contamination, while patient and healthy donor samples were processed together. The immunoSEQ multiplex PCR was used to amplify TCRB sequences from cDNA, generating 87-bp fragments that spanned the CDR3 region. Sequencing of the amplicons was done on the Illumina HiSeq platform. In the source study's methods: Synthetic template baselines were used to correct PCR bias computationally, reads within Hamming distance 2 were collapsed together, and singletons that could not be merged were discarded. By aligning reads against IMGT, V, D and J genes, CDR3 length, and insertions or deletions at six rearrangement sites were assigned. Within each subset, clonotype counts were normalized to sorted cell number, after which true diversity and Gini coefficients were computed with the tcR R package. The overlap coefficient, calculated on TCRB nucleotide sequences, was used to quantify repertoire sharing. Out-of-frame TCRB sequences from naive cells were analyzed as a proxy for the pre-selection repertoire. Entries here come from immuneACCESS through TCRdb and include only in-frame sequences with V and J called. Some clones fail to appear in such tables; in the studies checked, an unresolved V gene covers under half of the shortfall, and the cause of the remainder is unknown. Clone size and the V and J calls come from that table; the DNA yielded D and trimming. In all, the sample holds some 290,000 clones, and approximately 15% of those were seen once. The ten largest clones capture over 0.015% of the sample.

Trimmed from V: 6 bases; trimmed from J: 5 bases; junction bases lacking a gene match: 10. CDR1 and CDR2 are read off the germline V gene as MDHEN and SYDVKM. The CDR3 contains 15 residues, cysteine and phenylalanine counted. Only the CDR3 part of the read is kept: 45 bases, read in frame from the first base. This clone was seen more than once but under ten times. Its target antigen remains unknown. Per-base quality was not reported, and no clone a single base away is much larger than it. From each donor, a single peripheral blood sample of 95 to 150 mL on average was drawn into heparinised tubes. Using a panel that included CD45RO, CCR7, CD25, CD127, CD95 and CD27, naive, central memory, regulatory and stem cell-like memory CD4+ T cells were sorted on a BD FACSAria II. Every sorted population had a purity above 95%. PBMCs were isolated immediately by Lymphoprep density gradient centrifugation and stained directly without culture. So that batch effects would be minimized, each experiment stained and sorted samples in pairs, pairing one healthy donor with one patient.

The sequencing sample was made of naive CD4+ T cells from blood. The sample's cell subset or site label is to be understood as: true naive CD4+ T cells. The chain couples TRBV28 to TRBJ2-5, and 9 bases in between align with TRBD1. The clonotype comes from a man aged 25 to 40 with type 1 diabetes. Here is the DNA: TGTGCCAGCAGCTCACAGGGGGCGCAGGGGGAGACCCAGTACTTC. Its protein product is CASSSQGAQGETQYF.